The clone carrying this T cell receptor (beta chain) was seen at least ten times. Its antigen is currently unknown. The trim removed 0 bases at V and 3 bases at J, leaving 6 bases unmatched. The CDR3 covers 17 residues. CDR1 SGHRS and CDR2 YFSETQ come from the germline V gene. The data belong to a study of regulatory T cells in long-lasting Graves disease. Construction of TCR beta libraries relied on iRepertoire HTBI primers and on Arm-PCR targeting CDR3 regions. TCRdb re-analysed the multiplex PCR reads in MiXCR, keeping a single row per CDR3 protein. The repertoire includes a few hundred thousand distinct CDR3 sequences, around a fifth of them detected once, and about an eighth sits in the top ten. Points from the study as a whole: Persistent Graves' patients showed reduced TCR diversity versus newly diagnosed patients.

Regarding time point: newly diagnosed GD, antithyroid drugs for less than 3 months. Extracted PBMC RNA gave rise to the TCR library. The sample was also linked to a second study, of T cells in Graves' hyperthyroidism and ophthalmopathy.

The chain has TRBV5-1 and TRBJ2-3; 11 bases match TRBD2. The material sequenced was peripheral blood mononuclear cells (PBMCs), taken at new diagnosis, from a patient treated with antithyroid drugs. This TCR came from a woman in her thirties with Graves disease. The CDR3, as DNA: TGCGCCAGCAGCTTGGAGGTAGCGGGAGGGCCTACAGATACGCAGTATTTT. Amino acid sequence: CASSLEVAGGPTDTQYF.